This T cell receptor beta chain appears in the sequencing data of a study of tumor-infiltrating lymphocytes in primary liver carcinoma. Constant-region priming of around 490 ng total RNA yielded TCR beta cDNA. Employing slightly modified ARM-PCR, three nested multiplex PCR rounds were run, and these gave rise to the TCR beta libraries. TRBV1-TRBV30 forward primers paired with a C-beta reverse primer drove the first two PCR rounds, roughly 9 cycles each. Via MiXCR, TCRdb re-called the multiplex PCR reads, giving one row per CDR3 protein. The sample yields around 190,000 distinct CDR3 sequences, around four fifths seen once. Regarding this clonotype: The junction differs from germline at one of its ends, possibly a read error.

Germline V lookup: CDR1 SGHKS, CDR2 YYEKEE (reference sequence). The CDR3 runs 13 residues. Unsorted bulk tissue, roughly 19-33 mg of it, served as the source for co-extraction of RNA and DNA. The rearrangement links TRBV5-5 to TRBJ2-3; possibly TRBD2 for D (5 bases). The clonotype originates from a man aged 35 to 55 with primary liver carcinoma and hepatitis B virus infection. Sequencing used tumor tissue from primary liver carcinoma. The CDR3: CAGSLDYGDTQYF. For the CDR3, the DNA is TGTGCCGGCAGCTTAGACTACGGAGATACGCAGTATTTT.